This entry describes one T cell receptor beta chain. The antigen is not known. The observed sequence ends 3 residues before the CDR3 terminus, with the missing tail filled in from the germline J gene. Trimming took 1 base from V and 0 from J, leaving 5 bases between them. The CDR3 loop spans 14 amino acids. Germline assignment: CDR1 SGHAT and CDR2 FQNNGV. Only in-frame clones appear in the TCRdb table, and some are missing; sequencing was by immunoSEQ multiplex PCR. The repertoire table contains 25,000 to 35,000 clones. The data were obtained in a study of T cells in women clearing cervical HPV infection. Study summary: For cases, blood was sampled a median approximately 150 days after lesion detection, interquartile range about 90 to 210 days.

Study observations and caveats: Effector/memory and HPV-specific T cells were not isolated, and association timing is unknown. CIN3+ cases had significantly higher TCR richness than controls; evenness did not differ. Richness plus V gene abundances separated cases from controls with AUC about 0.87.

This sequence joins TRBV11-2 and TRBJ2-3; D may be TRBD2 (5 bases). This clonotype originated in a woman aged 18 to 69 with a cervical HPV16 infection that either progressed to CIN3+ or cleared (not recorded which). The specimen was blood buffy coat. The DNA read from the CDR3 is TGTGCCAGCAGCTTAGGCGGGAGCACAGATACG. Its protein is CASSLGGSTDT. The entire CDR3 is CASSLGGSTDTQYF.